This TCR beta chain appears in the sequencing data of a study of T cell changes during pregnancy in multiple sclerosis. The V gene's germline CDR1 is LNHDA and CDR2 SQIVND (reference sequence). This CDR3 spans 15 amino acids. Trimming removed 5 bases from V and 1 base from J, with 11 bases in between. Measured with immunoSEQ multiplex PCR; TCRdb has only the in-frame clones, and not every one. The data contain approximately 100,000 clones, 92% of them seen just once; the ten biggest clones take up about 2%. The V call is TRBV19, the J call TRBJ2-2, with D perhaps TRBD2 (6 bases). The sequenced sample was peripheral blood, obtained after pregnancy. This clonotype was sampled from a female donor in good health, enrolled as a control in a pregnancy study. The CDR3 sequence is CASSSGGWNTGELFF. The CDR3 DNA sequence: TGTGCCAGTAGTTCCGGGGGATGGAACACCGGGGAGCTGTTTTTT.